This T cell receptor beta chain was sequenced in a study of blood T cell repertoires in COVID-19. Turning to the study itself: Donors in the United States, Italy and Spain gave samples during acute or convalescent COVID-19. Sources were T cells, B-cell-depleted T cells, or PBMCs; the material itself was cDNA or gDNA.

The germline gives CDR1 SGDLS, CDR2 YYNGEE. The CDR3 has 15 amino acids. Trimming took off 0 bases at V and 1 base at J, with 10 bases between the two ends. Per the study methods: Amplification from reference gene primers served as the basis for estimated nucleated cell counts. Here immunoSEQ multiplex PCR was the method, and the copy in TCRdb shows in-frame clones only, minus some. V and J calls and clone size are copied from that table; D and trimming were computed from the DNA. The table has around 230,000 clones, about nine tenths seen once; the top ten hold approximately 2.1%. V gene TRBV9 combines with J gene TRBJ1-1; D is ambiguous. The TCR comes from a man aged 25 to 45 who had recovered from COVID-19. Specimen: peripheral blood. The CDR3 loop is CASSVGPVSNTEAFF. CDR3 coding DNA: TGTGCCAGCAGCGTAGGTCCGGTCTCGAACACTGAAGCTTTCTTT. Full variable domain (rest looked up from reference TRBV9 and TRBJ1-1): DSGVTQTPKHLITATGQRVTLRCSPRSGDLSVYWYQQSLDQGLQFLIQYYNGEERAKGNILERFSAQQFPDLHSELNLSSLELGDSALYFCASSVGPVSNTEAFFGQGTRLTVV.